Listed below are T cell receptor beta chains from one sample, sequenced in a study of blood T cell repertoires in COVID-19. Measured with immunoSEQ multiplex PCR; TCRdb has only the in-frame clones, and not every one. The data show approximately 530,000 clones, about 89% seen once. Material: peripheral blood. Every receptor here comes from a woman in her 50s with COVID-19, enrolled during active disease. The CDR3 runs from the conserved cysteine through the conserved F or W. Fields, in order: clone size, V gene, D gene, J gene, CDR3 DNA, CDR3 protein. The D gene is left open where the match is weak. Clone size is shown for a subset of rows, as once, few, many or a class of expanded clone.

size: -; V: TRBV6-5; D: -; J: TRBJ2-3; DNA: TGTGCCACCACACAGGGTTCGCAGTATTTT; CDR3: CATTQGSQYF
size: few; V: TRBV12-5; D: TRBD1; J: TRBJ1-1; DNA: TGTGCTAGTGGTTCCGACAGGGGTCCCCGCACTGAAGCTTTCTTT; CDR3: CASGSDRGPRTEAFF
size: once; V: TRBV27; D: TRBD2; J: TRBJ2-1; DNA: TGTGCCAGCAGTGGGGCTAGCGGGGCCTACAATGAGCAGTTCTTC; CDR3: CASSGASGAYNEQFF
size: -; V: TRBV29-1; D: TRBD1; J: TRBJ1-2; DNA: TGCAGCGTCGGAGGACAGGATGGCGGCTACACCTTC; CDR3: CSVGGQDGGYTF
size: -; V: TRBV7-8; D: -; J: TRBJ1-4; DNA: TGTGCCAGCAGCTCCCGGGACATTAATGAAAAACTGTTTTTT; CDR3: CASSSRDINEKLFF
size: -; V: TRBV9; D: -; J: TRBJ2-7; DNA: TGTGCCAGCAGCGTAGATGAGGGTATGGGGCAGTACTTC; CDR3: CASSVDEGMGQYF
size: once; V: TRBV9; D: TRBD1; J: TRBJ2-2; DNA: TGTGCCAGCAGCGCTGGGACAGGGTTCGGGGAGCTGTTTTTT; CDR3: CASSAGTGFGELFF
size: -; V: TRBV30; D: -; J: TRBJ1-2; DNA: TGTGCCTGGAGTAGGGAGGGGATTTATGGCTACACCTTC; CDR3: CAWSREGIYGYTF
size: -; V: TRBV30; D: TRBD1; J: TRBJ1-3; DNA: TGTGCCTGGAGTCTCGGGACAGGGGACACCATATATTTT; CDR3: CAWSLGTGDTIYF
size: -; V: TRBV14; D: -; J: TRBJ1-2; DNA: TGTGCCAGCAGCCAAGGGAAAGGGGGAGGCTACACCTTC; CDR3: CASSQGKGGGYTF
size: -; V: TRBV28; D: TRBD2; J: TRBJ2-1; DNA: TGTGCCAGCAGTTCGACTAGCGCGAGTAGCAATGAGCAGTTCTTC; CDR3: CASSSTSASSNEQFF
size: -; V: TRBV19; D: TRBD1; J: TRBJ1-2; DNA: TGTGCCAGTAGTCCCTCGGGACAGGCTTTCTATGGCTACACCTTC; CDR3: CASSPSGQAFYGYTF
size: few; V: TRBV2; D: -; J: TRBJ1-5; DNA: TGTGCCAGCAGCCGGGAGGGCCAGCAGCCCCAGCATTTT; CDR3: CASSREGQQPQHF
size: -; V: TRBV2; D: -; J: TRBJ2-1; DNA: TGTGCCAGCAGTGAAGAGCGAACACGGTACAATGAGCAGTTCTTC; CDR3: CASSEERTRYNEQFF
size: -; V: TRBV7-4; D: -; J: TRBJ1-1; DNA: TGTGCCAGCAGCTTCACCCGGACACCTAAGAACACTGAAGCTTTCTTT; CDR3: CASSFTRTPKNTEAFF
size: -; V: TRBV20-1; D: -; J: TRBJ1-3; DNA: TGCAGTGCTAGTCTCCCGCTCGGCTCTGGAAACACCATATATTTT; CDR3: CSASLPLGSGNTIYF
size: -; V: TRBV30; D: TRBD2; J: TRBJ2-3; DNA: TGTGCCTGGACCAGGGGGACTAGCGGGAGGACAGATACGCAGTATTTT; CDR3: CAWTRGTSGRTDTQYF
size: -; V: TRBV28; D: -; J: TRBJ2-1; DNA: TGTGCCAGCAGTCCCCCACAGGGTCGGTGGGAGCAGTTCTTC; CDR3: CASSPPQGRWEQFF
size: few; V: TRBV15; D: -; J: TRBJ1-4; DNA: TGTGCCACCAGCAGGGGCACCCAGAGAGATGAAAAACTGTTTTTT; CDR3: CATSRGTQRDEKLFF
size: -; V: TRBV29-1; D: -; J: TRBJ1-1; DNA: TGCAGCGTTGAGGGACTCGAAGCTTTCTTT; CDR3: CSVEGLEAFF
size: once; V: TRBV18; D: TRBD2; J: TRBJ2-7; DNA: TGTGCCAGCTCACCCTCGGGACAGCTAGCGGGGGAGCAGTACTTC; CDR3: CASSPSGQLAGEQYF
size: -; V: TRBV27; D: -; J: TRBJ2-1; DNA: TGTGCCAGCAGAACAAGGGGTTCGGATGAGCAGTTCTTC; CDR3: CASRTRGSDEQFF
size: -; V: TRBV2; D: -; J: TRBJ2-7; DNA: TGTGCCAGCAGTGAACGGGCCTACGAGCAGTACTTC; CDR3: CASSERAYEQYF
size: -; V: TRBV11-2; D: -; J: TRBJ1-1; DNA: TGTGCCAGCAGCCCGTGGACTGGCGATGAAGCTTTCTTT; CDR3: CASSPWTGDEAFF
size: -; V: TRBV20-1; D: TRBD2; J: TRBJ2-5; DNA: TGCAGTGCCCTAGCGGTCGAGACCCAGTACTTC; CDR3: CSALAVETQYF
size: -; V: TRBV7-2; D: TRBD1; J: TRBJ1-1; DNA: TGTGCCAGCAGCTTAGAGGGACAGCCATACACTGAAGCTTTCTTT; CDR3: CASSLEGQPYTEAFF
size: once; V: TRBV6-1; D: TRBD1; J: TRBJ1-6; DNA: TGTGCCAGCAGTGAAGCGCCCAGGGGGACCTATAATTCACCCCTCCACTTT; CDR3: CASSEAPRGTYNSPLHF
size: -; V: TRBV6-5; D: TRBD2; J: TRBJ2-1; DNA: TGTGCCAGCAGTTACGGGGGGGGTCAATCCTACAATGAGCAGTTCTTC; CDR3: CASSYGGGQSYNEQFF
size: -; V: TRBV4-1; D: -; J: TRBJ2-6; DNA: TGCGCCAGCAGCCGCAGACTAACTGGGGCCAACGTCCTGACTTTC; CDR3: CASSRRLTGANVLTF
size: -; V: TRBV10-3; D: TRBD2; J: TRBJ2-1; DNA: TGTGCCATCAGTGAATTAGCGGGGGTAAATGAGCAGTTCTTC; CDR3: CAISELAGVNEQFF
size: -; V: TRBV24-1; D: -; J: TRBJ2-1; DNA: TGTGCCACCAGTGGAGGGACATATGAGCAGTTCTTC; CDR3: CATSGGTYEQFF
size: -; V: TRBV30; D: -; J: TRBJ1-5; DNA: TGTGCCTGGACTGGGGGGTTGGGTCAGCCCCAGCATTTT; CDR3: CAWTGGLGQPQHF
size: -; V: TRBV30; D: TRBD1; J: TRBJ1-3; DNA: TGTGCCTGGAGCATGGGACAGGCACTCTCTGGAAACACCATATATTTT; CDR3: CAWSMGQALSGNTIYF
size: -; V: TRBV5-4; D: -; J: TRBJ2-2; DNA: TGTGCCAGCAGCCTCCCGACAGTCACCGGGGAGCTGTTTTTT; CDR3: CASSLPTVTGELFF
size: -; V: TRBV7-9; D: -; J: TRBJ2-7; DNA: TGTGCCAGCAGCCCCCGGAGCTACGAGCAGTACTTC; CDR3: CASSPRSYEQYF
size: -; V: TRBV12-3/TRBV12-4; D: -; J: TRBJ1-2; DNA: TGTGCCAGCAGTTATAGCACTAACTATGGCTACACCTTC; CDR3: CASSYSTNYGYTF
size: once; V: TRBV5-1; D: -; J: TRBJ2-7; DNA: TGCGCCAGCAGCGCTCGCGGGCAGAGCTACGAGCAGTACTTC; CDR3: CASSARGQSYEQYF
size: -; V: TRBV12-3/TRBV12-4; D: TRBD2; J: TRBJ2-1; DNA: TGTGCCAGCAGTTCCTGGGTAGCGGGGGAACAGTTCTTC; CDR3: CASSSWVAGEQFF
size: once; V: TRBV5-1; D: TRBD1; J: TRBJ1-4; DNA: TGCGCCAGCAGAGGACAGGGGAATGAAAAACTGTTTTTT; CDR3: CASRGQGNEKLFF
size: -; V: TRBV19; D: TRBD2; J: TRBJ2-3; DNA: TGTGCCAGTACCGTAGCGGGGGCCTTCACAGATACGCAGTATTTT; CDR3: CASTVAGAFTDTQYF
size: -; V: TRBV10-3; D: TRBD1; J: TRBJ1-2; DNA: TGTGCCATCAATAACGGACAGGGCTACTATGGCTACACCTTC; CDR3: CAINNGQGYYGYTF
size: -; V: TRBV7-6; D: -; J: TRBJ2-5; DNA: TGTGCCAGCAGCACGGGTCCTCGGGAGACCCAGTACTTC; CDR3: CASSTGPRETQYF
size: -; V: TRBV6-5; D: -; J: TRBJ1-5; DNA: TGTGCCAGCAGTTCTAGGTCAGGGGCCCAGCATTTT; CDR3: CASSSRSGAQHF
size: few; V: TRBV6-6; D: -; J: TRBJ1-5; DNA: TGTGCCAGCAGTCGGGAGGGGCAGCCCCAGCATTTT; CDR3: CASSREGQPQHF
size: -; V: TRBV7-9; D: -; J: TRBJ2-5; DNA: TGTGCCAGCAGCTTCCAGGGCAGCCAAGAGACCCAGTACTTC; CDR3: CASSFQGSQETQYF
size: few; V: TRBV2; D: TRBD1; J: TRBJ1-5; DNA: TGTGCCAGCAGCCCGAGACAGGGGGCAAGTCAGCCCCAGCATTTT; CDR3: CASSPRQGASQPQHF
size: once; V: TRBV19; D: TRBD1; J: TRBJ1-5; DNA: TGTGCCAGTATTTCAACAGGGGGCGCAGGCCAGCCCCAGCATTTT; CDR3: CASISTGGAGQPQHF
size: -; V: TRBV11-1; D: -; J: TRBJ2-7; DNA: TGTGCCAGCAGCTCATACGGGGGACAGCTTACCTACGAGCAGTACTTC; CDR3: CASSSYGGQLTYEQYF